This is a list of T cell receptor beta chains from one sample in a study of cytomegalovirus exposure and HLA in healthy donors. The method was immunoSEQ multiplex PCR; TCRdb's version includes in-frame clones alone and lacks a portion of them. The sample yields fewer than 200,000 clones, around nine tenths seen once. Source material: PBMCs. The receptor set was obtained from a woman in her 30s in good health and CMV-seronegative. Each CDR3 is given with its conserved first and last residue. A D gene is named only where the DNA matches it firmly. Clone size, where shown, is once, few, many, or a class for clones that have expanded.

size,J,D,V,CDR3,DNA
.,TRBJ2-5,.,TRBV5-1,CASSFRLQETQYF,TGCGCCAGCAGCTTCCGACTCCAAGAGACCCAGTACTTC
.,TRBJ2-7,.,TRBV27,CASSRTINYEQYF,TGTGCCAGCAGTCGGACTATTAACTACGAGCAGTACTTC
.,TRBJ2-1,.,TRBV15,CATRETPRESYNEQFF,TGTGCCACCAGAGAAACGCCCCGGGAATCCTACAATGAGCAGTTCTTC
.,TRBJ1-2,.,TRBV19,CASSPDSSYGYTF,TGTGCCAGTAGTCCGGACAGTTCCTATGGCTACACCTTC
.,TRBJ2-6,TRBD1,TRBV19,CASIRQGASSGANVLTF,TGTGCCAGTATTCGACAGGGGGCCTCCTCTGGGGCCAACGTCCTGACTTTC
.,TRBJ1-6,TRBD1,TRBV4-3,CASSLQGRTNSPLHF,TGCGCCAGCAGCCTACAGGGGAGGACTAATTCACCCCTCCACTTT
once,TRBJ2-7,TRBD1,TRBV7-8,CASSLASRDRGRDEQYF,TGTGCCAGCAGCCTAGCGTCCCGGGACAGGGGCCGCGACGAGCAGTACTTC
.,TRBJ2-1,TRBD1,TRBV6-6,CASSPRDRVDNEQFF,TGTGCCAGCAGTCCCCGGGACAGGGTCGACAATGAGCAGTTCTTC
.,TRBJ2-7,.,TRBV7-2,CASSLAGIGYEQYF,TGTGCCAGCAGCTTGGCAGGGATTGGCTACGAGCAGTACTTC
once,TRBJ2-1,TRBD1,TRBV28,CASSSRTGGSYNEQFF,TGTGCCAGCAGTTCCCGGACAGGGGGCTCGTACAATGAGCAGTTCTTC
.,TRBJ2-6,TRBD1,TRBV7-7,CASSLAPTGSGANVLTF,TGTGCCAGCAGCTTAGCGCCGACAGGGTCTGGGGCCAACGTCCTGACTTTC
.,TRBJ2-1,.,TRBV6-5,CASSYGPNEQFF,TGTGCCAGCAGTTACGGGCCAAATGAGCAGTTCTTC
.,TRBJ1-1,TRBD1,TRBV18,CASSPWDRDTEAFF,TGTGCCAGCTCACCTTGGGACAGGGATACTGAAGCTTTCTTT
.,TRBJ1-4,.,TRBV5-5,CASSDTRGGWEKLFF,TGTGCCAGTTCGGATACCCGAGGCGGCTGGGAAAAACTGTTTTTT
.,TRBJ1-1,TRBD1,TRBV7-9,CASSRTGGNTEAFF,TGTGCCAGCAGCCGGACAGGAGGGAACACTGAAGCTTTCTTT
.,TRBJ2-1,.,TRBV18,CASSPPSAGAGYNEQFF,TGTGCCAGCTCTCCACCTAGCGCAGGGGCCGGCTACAATGAGCAGTTCTTC
.,TRBJ1-2,.,TRBV27,CASSLRQGLRGYTF,TGTGCCAGCAGTTTAAGGCAGGGATTACGTGGCTACACCTTC
.,TRBJ2-6,.,TRBV5-4,CASSWRSILSLSGANVLTF,TGTGCCAGCAGCTGGAGGTCCATACTATCTCTATCTGGGGCCAACGTCCTGACTTTC
.,TRBJ1-1,.,TRBV5-4,CASSRMEGRNTEAFF,TGTGCCAGCAGCCGGATGGAGGGGAGAAACACTGAAGCTTTCTTT
few,TRBJ1-6,TRBD1,TRBV19,CASSKGTGDVSPLHF,TGTGCCAGTAGTAAAGGGACAGGGGACGTATCACCCCTCCACTTT